The 26 T cell receptor beta chains listed next were all sequenced from one sample in a study of CD8 T cells in Susac syndrome. Random hexamers were used to reverse transcribe about 0.5 to 1 ug of RNA. TCRdb itself ran the immunoSEQ multiplex PCR reads through MiXCR, one entry per CDR3 protein. This table has 84,000 or so distinct CDR3 sequences, 94% appearing once. The specimen sequenced was CD8+ T cells from PBMCs. These receptors were collected from a human donor with Susac syndrome.

J is TRBJ2-1 and V is TRBV12-5; 11 bases map to TRBD1. The CDR3 extends over 17 amino acids. CDR1 is LGHNT and CDR2 is FRNRAP in the germline V gene. J was trimmed by 6 bases and V by 1 base; bases with no gene match: 8. DNA for the CDR3: TGTGCTAGTGGTTTGGAGCGCCGGGACAGGGGGGGCAATGAGCAGTTCTTC. Translating it yields CASGLERRDRGGNEQFF.

The V gene is TRBV9, the J gene TRBJ2-2; no definite D call. The CDR3 extends over 12 amino acids. V dropped 4 bases and J dropped 8 bases, with 9 bases sitting between them. Per the germline V gene, CDR1 is SGDLS and CDR2 is YYNGEE. DNA of the CDR3: TGTGCCAGCAGCCCGAACGGAGGGGAGCTGTTTTTT. Its protein product is CASSPNGGELFF.

In its sample, this clonotype was seen a few times. The J gene is TRBJ2-7, the V gene TRBV7-6; perhaps D is TRBD1 or TRBD2 (5 bases each). CDR3 length: 13 residues. The V end lost 2 bases, the J end lost 5 bases, and 10 bases lay between the germline ends. Germline-derived CDR1 and CDR2 are SGHVS and FNYEAQ. CDR3 DNA: TGTGCCAGCAGCTTAATCGTGGGGGACGAGCAGTACTTC. Translating gives CASSLIVGDEQYF.

This chain joins TRBV23-1 and TRBJ2-7; 9 nucleotides agree with TRBD2. TRBV23-1 has ORF status, its function being uncertain. The CDR3 is made up of 17 amino acids. V shed 4 bases and J 7 bases; nucleotides not matched to a gene: 17. The DNA of the CDR3 is TGCGCCAGCAGTCGCCCCGGGAAGGGACTAGCCCCGAGGGAGCAGTACTTC. Its protein is CASSRPGKGLAPREQYF.

The chain combines TRBV29-1 with TRBJ2-7; TRBD2 matches at 12 bases. The CDR3 spans 12 residues. V was clipped by 7 bases and J by 9 bases; unmatched bases: 7. In germline, CDR1 is SQVTM, CDR2 ANQGSEA. CDR3 sequence (DNA): TGCAGCGGACTAGCGGGAGAACTTGGGCAGTACTTC. Translated: CSGLAGELGQYF.

The chain carries TRBV18 and TRBJ1-1, with 8 bases lining up with TRBD1. This CDR3 spans 16 amino acids. J was trimmed by 1 base and V by 3 bases; bases with no gene match: 7. CDR1 and CDR2 from the germline V gene are KGHSH and LQKENI. DNA for the CDR3: TGTGCCAGCTCACCGACAGGGGTGGAGGGGAACACTGAAGCTTTCTTT. This encodes CASSPTGVEGNTEAFF. The full variable domain, completed using reference TRBV18 and TRBJ1-1, is NAGVMQNPRHLVRRRGQEARLRCSPMKGHSHVYWYRQLPEEGLKFMVYLQKENIIDESGMPKERFSAEFPKEGPSILRIQQVVRGDSAAYFCASSPTGVEGNTEAFFGQGTRLTVV.

The V gene is TRBV24-1, the J gene TRBJ2-1; no definite D call. CDR1 is KGHDR and CDR2 is SFDVKD in the germline V gene. V lost 3 bases to trimming and J lost 7 bases, with 15 bases between them. The CDR3 extends over 15 amino acids. CDR3 loop: CATSDVEVARNEQFF. Written as DNA, the CDR3 is TGTGCCACCAGTGATGTAGAGGTAGCTCGGAATGAGCAGTTCTTC.

V and J are TRBV15 and TRBJ1-3; D perhaps matches TRBD1 (5 bases). Germline CDR1 is LNHNV and CDR2 is YYDKDF (reference sequence). This CDR3 region has 15 residues. V lost 5 bases and J lost 2, with 13 bases in between. DNA for the CDR3: TGTGCCACCAGCGAGAGGCCGGGGGCTGGAAACACCATATATTTT. It translates to CATSERPGAGNTIYF.

The rearrangement links TRBV5-6 to TRBJ1-2; D uncertain. Germline assignment: CDR1 SGHDT and CDR2 YYEEEE. V gave up 1 base and J gave up 8 bases, with 9 bases separating them. This CDR3 is built from 12 residues. CDR3 loop: CASSLRPFGYTF. The CDR3, as DNA: TGTGCCAGCAGCTTGAGACCTTTCGGCTACACCTTC.

V usage is TRBV6-5 and J usage is TRBJ1-2; D is possibly TRBD1 (6 bases). Trimming cost V 4 bases and J 3 bases, with 12 bases left between them. CDR3 size: 14 residues. The germline CDR1 and CDR2 sequences are MNHEY and SVGAGI. Here the CDR3 reads CASSSLDSHYGYTF. The CDR3 DNA follows: TGTGCCAGCAGTTCCTTGGACAGTCACTATGGCTACACCTTC.

The CDR3 DNA sequence: TGTGCCGCCGCTAGCGGGAGCGACACCGGGGAGCTGTTTTTT. Its protein is CAAASGSDTGELFF. The chain carries TRBV15 and TRBJ2-2, with 10 nucleotides matching TRBD2. Germline assignment: CDR1 LNHNV and CDR2 YYDKDF (reference sequence). The CDR3 loop spans 14 amino acids. J gave up 3 bases and V 11 bases, and 6 bases lay outside the gene matches.

The genes are TRBV7-9 and TRBJ2-1; the D gene is possibly TRBD1 (6 bases). Trimming took off 8 bases at V and 5 bases at J, with 10 bases between the two ends. The germline V gene encodes CDR1 SEHNR and CDR2 FQNEAQ (reference sequence). The CDR3 contains 12 residues. The CDR3 nucleotides are TGTGCCAGCTTGGGGGCTGACAATGAGCAGTTCTTC. Its protein product is CASLGADNEQFF.

A few counts support this clonotype. The chain links TRBV13 to TRBJ2-7, with D perhaps matching TRBD1 (6 bases). Germline V gene lookup returns CDR1 PRHDT and CDR2 FYEKMQ (reference sequence). The ends were cut back, 5 bases at V and 3 bases at J, with 11 bases in the middle. The CDR3 spans 13 residues. In DNA, the CDR3 is TGTGCCAGCAGCCCCTCAGGGGACTACGAGCAGTACTTC. As protein: CASSPSGDYEQYF.

The CDR3: CATSRVIAGNTIYF. CDR3 sequence (DNA): TGTGCCACCAGCAGAGTGATAGCTGGAAACACCATATATTTT. The V call is TRBV15, the J call TRBJ1-3; unclear D gene. Trimming took 1 base from V and 2 from J, leaving 6 bases between them. Germline V gives CDR1 LNHNV, CDR2 YYDKDF (reference sequence). The CDR3 spans 14 residues.

The V gene is TRBV27, the J gene TRBJ2-5; D may be TRBD1 (5 bases). The germline V gene encodes CDR1 MNHEY and CDR2 SMNVEV (reference sequence). The CDR3 has 15 residues. V was cut by 5 bases and J by 1 base, with 14 bases left in between. This chain's CDR3 is CASSLTIGAQETQYF. CDR3 DNA: TGTGCCAGCAGTCTCACTATTGGGGCCCAAGAGACCCAGTACTTC.

The chain links TRBV20-1 to TRBJ2-7, with D unresolved. Germline V gene lookup returns CDR1 DFQATT and CDR2 SNEGSKA (reference sequence). V was cut by 2 bases and J by 1 base, with 0 bases left in between. The CDR3 loop spans 10 amino acids. CDR3: CSARSYEQYF. The CDR3 DNA is TGCAGTGCTAGATCCTACGAGCAGTACTTC.

This chain connects TRBV7-6 to TRBJ2-3, with D unresolved. Trimming took off 5 bases at V and 4 bases at J, with 16 bases between the two ends. The CDR3 is 15 amino acids. CDR1 and CDR2 from the germline V gene are SGHVS and FNYEAQ. This chain's CDR3 is CASSHILPGADTQYF. The CDR3 DNA sequence: TGTGCCAGCAGCCATATTCTGCCCGGTGCAGATACGCAGTATTTT.

The chain carries TRBV4-2 and TRBJ2-2; 13 bases are shared with TRBD2. With 2 bases clipped from V and 4 bases from J, the junction kept 7 bases outside the gene matches. The germline CDR1 and CDR2 sequences are LGHNA and YNFKEQ. The CDR3 is 18 amino acids. The CDR3 DNA is TGTGCCAGCAGCCAACAACTAGCGGGGGGGATTCCCACCGGGGAGCTGTTTTTT. It encodes CASSQQLAGGIPTGELFF.

The CDR3 spells CASSFLAGGPLTYEQYF. The CDR3 DNA is TGTGCCAGCAGCTTCCTAGCGGGCGGACCCCTAACCTACGAGCAGTACTTC. V and J are TRBV7-8 and TRBJ2-7, with 8 bases fitting TRBD2. Germline V gene sequence: CDR1 SGHVS, CDR2 FQNEAQ. CDR3 length: 17 residues. J lost 2 bases, V lost 3 bases, and 12 bases had no gene match.

V usage is TRBV27 and J usage is TRBJ1-2, with D possibly being TRBD1 (6 bases). The germline V gene has CDR1 MNHEY and CDR2 SMNVEV (reference sequence). Trimming cost V 3 bases and J 4 bases, with 9 bases left between them. The CDR3 runs 13 residues. The CDR3 DNA reads as TGTGCCAGCAGTTTGGCGGGGGCCTATGGCTACACCTTC. This codes for CASSLAGAYGYTF.

This chain links TRBV24-1 with TRBJ2-2, with D tentatively TRBD2 (6 bases). Germline V gives CDR1 KGHDR, CDR2 SFDVKD. The CDR3 is 13 residues long. The V end was cut by 4 bases, the J end by 10 bases, with 12 bases between. The CDR3 coding sequence is TGTGCCACCAGTGACCTCCGCGGGGCGGAGCTGTTTTTT. This translates into CATSDLRGAELFF.

The chain carries TRBV19 and TRBJ2-5; 7 nucleotides match TRBD2. The CDR3 has 15 residues. V dropped 9 bases and J dropped 10; count of bases not matched to a gene: 20. From germline, CDR1 is LNHDA and CDR2 SQIVND (reference sequence). The CDR3 bases are TGTGCCAGCGCCCCACCGGGGGGTCCAGGGTTGTACCAGTACTTC. It codes for CASAPPGGPGLYQYF.

The chain's CDR3 is CASRGGEDTQYF. CDR3 nucleotide sequence: TGTGCCAGCAGGGGGGGCGAAGATACGCAGTATTTT. The chain couples TRBV6-4 to TRBJ2-3; D might be TRBD1 or TRBD2, each matching 6 bases. V gave up 6 bases and J gave up 5 bases, with 9 bases separating them. The CDR3 runs to 12 residues. Germline V gene sequence: CDR1 MRHNA, CDR2 SNTAGT.

V usage is TRBV6-2 or TRBV6-3 and J usage is TRBJ2-7; D remains unclear. Trimming pared 8 bases from V and 4 bases from J, leaving 9 bases between. The CDR3 extends over 11 amino acids. The V gene's germline CDR1 is MNHEY and CDR2 SVGEGT. The CDR3 is CASEKAYEQYF. CDR3 sequence (DNA): TGTGCCAGCGAGAAAGCTTACGAGCAGTACTTC.

The J gene is TRBJ2-5, the V gene TRBV5-1; D gene uncertain. The V gene lost 6 bases and the J gene lost 5 bases, with 5 bases spanning the gap. In germline, CDR1 is SGHRS, CDR2 YFSETQ. The CDR3 runs to 10 residues. CDR3 amino acids: CASNAETQYF. The CDR3, as DNA: TGCGCCAGCAACGCGGAGACCCAGTACTTC.

V gene TRBV9 combines with J gene TRBJ2-7; D tentatively fits TRBD1 or TRBD2 (6 bases each). Trimming left V 4 bases short and J 7 bases short, with 12 bases between. CDR1 and CDR2 from the germline V gene are SGDLS and YYNGEE. This CDR3 has 12 residues. The CDR3 here is CASSFTGREQYF. The CDR3 DNA sequence: TGTGCCAGCAGCTTCACAGGGAGGGAGCAGTACTTC. Supplemented by reference TRBV9 and TRBJ2-7, the full variable domain reads DSGVTQTPKHLITATGQRVTLRCSPRSGDLSVYWYQQSLDQGLQFLIQYYNGEERAKGNILERFSAQQFPDLHSELNLSSLELGDSALYFCASSFTGREQYFGPGTRLTVT.